This T cell receptor beta chain was recorded in a study of cytomegalovirus exposure and HLA in healthy donors. PCR used 60 Vbeta primers and 13 Jbeta primers. Profiling relied on immunoSEQ multiplex PCR, and the TCRdb table lists in-frame clones only, not all of them. The profile shows around 210,000 clones, 80% to 85% of them singletons. Remarks on this clone: What it recognizes is unknown.

Broader study findings: Cytomegalovirus association was listed for about 150 TCR beta chains. Most of the TCR beta V segments (in an earlier analysis) were productive either about 87% or about 30% of the time.

Sequencing used PBMCs. This sequence originates from a middle-aged woman in good health and CMV-seronegative.

CDR3 sequence reads: CASSPAPGRSSSYEQYF. The CDR3, as DNA: TGTGCCAGCTCACCCGCCCCCGGGAGGTCCAGCTCCTACGAGCAGTACTTC. The V and J genes are TRBV18 and TRBJ2-7, with 7 positions matching TRBD2. The germline V gene encodes CDR1 KGHSH and CDR2 LQKENI. The CDR3 is 17 amino acids. V was clipped by 3 bases and J by 0 bases; unmatched bases: 11. Complete variable domain (other parts from reference TRBV18 and TRBJ2-7): NAGVMQNPRHLVRRRGQEARLRCSPMKGHSHVYWYRQLPEEGLKFMVYLQKENIIDESGMPKERFSAEFPKEGPSILRIQQVVRGDSAAYFCASSPAPGRSSSYEQYFGPGTRLTVT.